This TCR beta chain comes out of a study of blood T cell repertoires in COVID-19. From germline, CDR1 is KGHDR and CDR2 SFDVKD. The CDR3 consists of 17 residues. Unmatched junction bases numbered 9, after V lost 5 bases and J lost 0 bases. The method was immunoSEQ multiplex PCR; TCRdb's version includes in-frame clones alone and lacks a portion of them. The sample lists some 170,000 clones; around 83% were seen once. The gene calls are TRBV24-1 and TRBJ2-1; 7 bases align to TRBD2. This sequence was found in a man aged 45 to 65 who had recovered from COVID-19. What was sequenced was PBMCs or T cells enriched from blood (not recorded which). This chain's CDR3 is CATSGGLPSASYNEQFF. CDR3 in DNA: TGTGCCACCAGTGGGGGACTACCGTCGGCCTCCTACAATGAGCAGTTCTTC.